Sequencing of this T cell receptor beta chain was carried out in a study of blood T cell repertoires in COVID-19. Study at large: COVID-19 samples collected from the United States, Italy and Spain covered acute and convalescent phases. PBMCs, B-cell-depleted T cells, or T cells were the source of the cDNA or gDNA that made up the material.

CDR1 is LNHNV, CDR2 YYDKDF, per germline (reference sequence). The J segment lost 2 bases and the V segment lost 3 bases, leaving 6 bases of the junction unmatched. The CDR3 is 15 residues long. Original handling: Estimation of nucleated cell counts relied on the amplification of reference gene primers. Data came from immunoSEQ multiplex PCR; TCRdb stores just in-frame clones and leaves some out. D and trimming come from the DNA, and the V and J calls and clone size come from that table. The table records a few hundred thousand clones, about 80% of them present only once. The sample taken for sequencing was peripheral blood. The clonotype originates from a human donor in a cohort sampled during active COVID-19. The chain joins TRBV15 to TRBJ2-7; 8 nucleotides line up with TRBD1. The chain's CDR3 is CATSRDRAATYEQYF. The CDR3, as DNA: TGTGCCACCAGCAGGGACAGGGCGGCGACCTACGAGCAGTACTTC.